This T cell receptor beta chain was sequenced in a study of vaccination effects on CD4 cells after COVID-19. CDR3 length equals 13 residues. V lost 4 bases and J 6 bases, leaving 13 bases between the germline ends. The germline gives CDR1 MNHEY, CDR2 SVGAGI. Here immunoSEQ multiplex PCR was the method, and the copy in TCRdb shows in-frame clones only, minus some. The data hold about 79,000 clones, with roughly 72% observed a single time. Comments on this clone: Its cognate antigen is unknown.

Study findings and constraints: Researchers report that only 1 of 255 vaccine-induced clones in healthy vaccinees cross-reacted with common cold coronaviruses.

Antigen-specific CD4+ T cells expanded by the ViraFEST assay with viral peptide pools were then sequenced. A roughly 10-day culture period preceded the isolation of CD4+ T cells. Neither prior SARS-CoV-2 infection nor positive nucleocapsid antibodies were present in the vaccine recipients. Cultures used 2.1 million or so PBMC per well, approximately 9.7 IU/ml IL-2 and around 9.5 ug/ml peptides. Cultures got half-medium changes with IL-2 on days 3 and 7. The sample in question was CD4+ T cells from PBMCs cultured with HCoV-229E spike peptides, obtained before COVID-19 vaccination. The sequence was collected from a human donor who received a COVID-19 vaccine. The J gene is TRBJ2-7, the V gene TRBV6-5, with D perhaps matching TRBD1 (6 bases). CDR3 protein: CASSLRLGGEQYV. The CDR3 DNA reads TGTGCCAGCAGTTTACGGTTAGGGGGCGAGCAGTACGTC.